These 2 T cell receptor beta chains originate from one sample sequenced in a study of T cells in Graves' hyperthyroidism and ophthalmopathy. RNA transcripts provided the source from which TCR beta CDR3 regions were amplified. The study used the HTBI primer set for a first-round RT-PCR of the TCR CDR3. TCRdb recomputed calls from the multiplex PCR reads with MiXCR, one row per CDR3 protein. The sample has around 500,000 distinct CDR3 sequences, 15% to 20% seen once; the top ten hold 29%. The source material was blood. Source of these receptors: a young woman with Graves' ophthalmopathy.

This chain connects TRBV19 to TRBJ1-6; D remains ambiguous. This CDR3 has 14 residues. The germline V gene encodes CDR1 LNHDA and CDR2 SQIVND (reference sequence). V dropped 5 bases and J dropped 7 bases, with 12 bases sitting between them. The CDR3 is CASSLGFENSPLHF. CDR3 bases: TGTGCCAGTAGTCTGGGATTTGAAAATTCACCCCTCCACTTT.

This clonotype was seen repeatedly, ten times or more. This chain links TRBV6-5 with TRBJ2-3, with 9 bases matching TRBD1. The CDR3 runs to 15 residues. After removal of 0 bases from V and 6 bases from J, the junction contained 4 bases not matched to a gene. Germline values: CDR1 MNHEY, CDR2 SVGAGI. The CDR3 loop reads CASSYSGTGRDTQYF. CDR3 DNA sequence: TGTGCCAGCAGTTACTCAGGGACAGGGCGCGATACGCAGTATTTT.